This section outlines one T cell receptor (beta chain) sequence together with its context. This sample is drawn from a study of control samples from healthy donors and cancer patients. This CDR3 has 13 amino acids. V shed 2 bases and J shed 6 bases, with 7 bases lying between them. This table comes from immunoSEQ multiplex PCR, and its TCRdb copy is limited to in-frame clones, with some not included. The top ten clones hold around 3.5% of a sample with roughly 120,000 clones, 88% of them seen once. The sequenced sample consisted of blood. This chain joins TRBV12-3 or TRBV12-4 and TRBJ2-2; D gene uncertain. This receptor was obtained from a man aged 40-55 years in good health. The CDR3 DNA follows: TGTGCCAGCAGTTTATACGCATCCGGGGAGCTGTTTTTT. This sequence encodes CASSLYASGELFF.